A single sample gave rise to the 16 T cell receptor beta chains below, sequenced in a study of Graves' ophthalmopathy and Graves' hyperthyroidism. The authors amplified TCR beta CDR3 regions, and they did so from RNA transcripts for repertoire sequencing. The workflow started with a first-round RT-PCR run with HTBI primers and then moved on to a second-round multiplex PCR. TCRdb re-analysed the multiplex PCR reads in MiXCR, keeping a single row per CDR3 protein. The sample holds about 1.1 million distinct CDR3 sequences, 36% seen once. Input material: peripheral blood or thyroid tissue (not recorded which). The receptors were sampled from an adult man with Graves' hyperthyroidism.

This chain connects TRBV10-3 to TRBJ2-7; D is possibly TRBD1 (6 bases). The V end lost 2 bases, the J end lost 1 base, and 6 bases lay between the germline ends. The CDR3 totals 13 residues. Germline CDR1 reads ENHRY; CDR2 reads SYGVKD. The CDR3 sequence is CAISEGTSYEQYF. CDR3 DNA sequence: TGTGCCATCAGTGAGGGGACATCCTACGAGCAGTACTTC.

The chain has TRBV7-2 and TRBJ2-7, with D uncertain. CDR3 length equals 14 residues. The germline V gene encodes CDR1 SGHTA and CDR2 FQGNSA. V was shortened by 6 bases and J by 5 bases, with 17 bases between the two germline ends. DNA of the CDR3: TGTGCCAGCAGTGGTACTCGAGCGACCAACGAGCAGTACTTC. It translates to CASSGTRATNEQYF. Filled out from reference TRBV7-2 and TRBJ2-7, the complete variable domain reads GAGVSQSPSNKVTEKGKDVELRCDPISGHTALYWYRQSLGQGLEFLIYFQGNSAPDKSGLPSDRFSAERTGGSVSTLTIQRTQQEDSAVYLCASSGTRATNEQYFGPGTRLTVT.

This clonotype was seen at least ten times. This chain links TRBV4-3 with TRBJ1-1; D is perhaps TRBD1 (6 bases). This CDR3 has 12 amino acids. The V gene's germline CDR1 is LGHNA and CDR2 YSLEER. Deletions cut 3 bases from V and 7 bases from J, with 9 bases between. CDR3 sequence (DNA): TGCGCCAGCAGCCACGGGACACGTGAAGCTTTCTTT. Its protein is CASSHGTREAFF.

This clonotype was seen only a few times. The rearrangement joins TRBV6-2 or TRBV6-3 to TRBJ2-5; no clear D gene. The CDR3 consists of 14 residues. Germline CDR1 is MNHEY and CDR2 is SVGEGT. Trimming pared 6 bases from V and 4 bases from J, leaving 15 bases between. The CDR3, as DNA: TGTGCCAGCAGGGGATGGGAACCTCCAGAGACCCAGTACTTC. As protein: CASRGWEPPETQYF.

In its sample, this clonotype was seen a few times. This chain connects TRBV30 to TRBJ2-7; 7 positions match TRBD1. This CDR3 contains 13 residues. V lost 4 bases and J lost 2; bases outside the gene matches: 5. CDR1 and CDR2 from the germline V gene are GTSNPN and SVGIG (reference sequence). The CDR3 reads CAWNRDSTYEQYF. The CDR3, as DNA: TGTGCCTGGAATCGGGACAGTACCTACGAGCAGTACTTC.

This clonotype was seen repeatedly, ten times or more. CDR3 amino acids: CASSGRTGPNQPQHF. As DNA, the CDR3 is TGTGCCAGCAGCGGTCGGACAGGACCCAATCAGCCCCAGCATTTT. This rearrangement joins TRBV7-2 to TRBJ1-5, with 7 bases matching TRBD1. There are 15 residues in the CDR3. CDR1 and CDR2 (germline): SGHTA, FQGNSA. The V gene end was trimmed by 5 bases and the J gene end by 3 bases; junction bases not matched to a gene: 7. Combining the CDR3 with reference TRBV7-2 and TRBJ1-5 gives the whole variable domain GAGVSQSPSNKVTEKGKDVELRCDPISGHTALYWYRQSLGQGLEFLIYFQGNSAPDKSGLPSDRFSAERTGGSVSTLTIQRTQQEDSAVYLCASSGRTGPNQPQHFGDGTRLSIL.

The chain combines TRBV7-9 with TRBJ1-2, with unresolved D. The CDR3 extends over 13 amino acids. CDR1 SEHNR and CDR2 FQNEAQ come from the germline V gene (reference sequence). The V end lost 6 bases, the J end lost 6 bases, and 14 bases lay between the germline ends. CDR3 amino acids: CASSFTIGNGYTF. DNA for the CDR3: TGTGCCAGCAGTTTTACAATAGGGAATGGCTACACCTTC.

As concerns this clonotype: Since no conserved phenylalanine or tryptophan closes the CDR3, a read error is the likely cause. It is unclear where the CDR3 begins or ends on the DNA, so no DNA is shown, and the CDR3 is as TCRdb lists it. V usage is TRBV7-2 and J usage is TRBJ2-7; TRBD2, the table's D call, lacks a check against the DNA. From germline, CDR1 is SGHTA and CDR2 FQGNSA. A total of 9 residues make up the CDR3, ends included. The CDR3 sequence: CASSLAGGS.

This clonotype was observed at least ten times. This chain links TRBV7-6 with TRBJ2-2; a possible D gene is TRBD2 (6 bases). The germline CDR1 and CDR2 sequences are SGHVS and FNYEAQ. Trimming took 5 bases from V and 4 from J, leaving 11 bases between them. The length of the CDR3 is 14 residues. The CDR3 region has the DNA TGTGCCAGCAGCGCCTACGGGAGCACCGGGGAGCTGTTTTTT. Its protein product is CASSAYGSTGELFF.

This rearrangement joins TRBV25-1 to TRBJ1-6; 10 bases are shared with TRBD1. Germline loops: CDR1 MGHDK, CDR2 SYGVNS. The junction had 8 bases not matched to a gene; V was cut back by 8 bases and J by 13 bases. The CDR3 runs to 13 residues. CDR3 sequence: CASHDRGPDPLHF. The CDR3 nucleotides are TGTGCCAGCCACGACAGGGGGCCGGACCCCCTCCACTTT.

In this sample, this clonotype turned up many times. V is TRBV11-2 and J is TRBJ2-7; TRBD1 is a possible D gene (5 bases). The CDR3 extends over 14 amino acids. V lost 1 base and J 1 base, leaving 8 bases between the germline ends. The V gene's germline CDR1 is SGHAT and CDR2 FQNNGV. The CDR3 DNA follows: TGTGCCAGCAGCTTAGCCAGGGTGTCCTACGAGCAGTACTTC. The encoded protein is CASSLARVSYEQYF.

Notes on this clonotype: One base away lies a much larger clone, so this may be a sequencing read error. The chain recombines TRBV29-1 with TRBJ1-1; TRBD1 might be the D (5 bases). The ends were cut back, 5 bases at V and 0 bases at J, with 16 bases in the middle. The CDR3 covers 15 residues. Germline V gene data show CDR1 as SQVTM and CDR2 as ANQGSEA. The CDR3 region is CSVSPGGGVNTEAFF. CDR3 nucleotides: TGCAGCGTTAGCCCGGGGGGAGGGGTGAACACTGAAGCTTTCTTT.

This clonotype appeared a few times. The chain uses TRBV7-2 and TRBJ2-5, with no clear D. The length of the CDR3 is 13 residues. Germline V CDR1 and CDR2: SGHTA, FQGNSA. V was cut by 5 bases and J by 5 bases, with 12 bases left in between. In nucleotides, the CDR3 is TGTGCCAGCAGCCCAGACCCCGTGGAGACCCAGTACTTC. This gives the protein CASSPDPVETQYF.

The chain is built from TRBV7-2 and TRBJ2-7; 12 bases fit TRBD1. The CDR3 length is 15 residues. The germline V gene has CDR1 SGHTA and CDR2 FQGNSA. V lost 3 bases and J lost 5; bases outside the gene matches: 5. Here the CDR3 reads CASSFRGQGADEQYF. DNA of the CDR3: TGTGCCAGCAGCTTTAGGGGACAGGGGGCGGACGAGCAGTACTTC.

This clonotype was counted ten times or more. The chain has TRBV12-3 or TRBV12-4 and TRBJ2-7; D not resolved. The germline V and J ends were trimmed by 5 bases and 6 bases, with 14 bases remaining between them. CDR3 size: 13 residues. As DNA, the CDR3 is TGTGCCAGCAGTCCCGCCCCGGTCTCCGAGCAGTACTTC. Translated, it gives CASSPAPVSEQYF.

A single count supports this clonotype. This chain connects TRBV10-3 to TRBJ2-7; no reliable D call. CDR1 and CDR2 from the germline V gene are ENHRY and SYGVKD. The V end was cut by 10 bases, the J end by 0 bases, with 7 bases between. The CDR3 loop spans 11 amino acids. Here the CDR3 reads CATYSSYEQYF. CDR3 nucleotides: TGTGCCACCTACAGCTCCTACGAGCAGTACTTC.